What follows describes a single T cell receptor (beta chain). Profiling relied on immunoSEQ multiplex PCR, and the TCRdb table lists in-frame clones only, not all of them. This table has approximately 75,000 clones, more than 70% appearing once. The sample comes from a study of blood T cell repertoires in COVID-19. In the study overall: The origin of the acute and convalescent COVID-19 samples was the United States, Italy and Spain.

The ends were cut back, 4 bases at V and 7 bases at J, with 19 bases in the middle. The CDR3 is 15 amino acids. Germline-derived CDR1 and CDR2 are SGHRS and YFSETQ. The sequence was obtained from an elderly man with acute or convalescent COVID-19. Sequences were obtained from peripheral blood. This sequence joins TRBV5-1 and TRBJ2-3; possibly TRBD2 for D (6 bases). The CDR3 loop is CASSPDAGTPNTQYF. The DNA of the CDR3 is TGCGCCAGCAGCCCGGATGCCGGGACTCCTAATACGCAGTATTTT.